What follows is one T cell receptor beta chain and its context. Its recognized antigen is unknown. The input lacks base qualities; no much larger clone sits a single base away. The cohort comprised some 700 healthy bone marrow donors. All cohort members were sampled while nominally healthy, although unrecorded immune exposures were likely present. The donor tested CMV seronegative and was one of the 352 seronegative cohort members. Each donor provided a peripheral blood sample, and peripheral blood mononuclear cells were used for TCR beta sequencing. Genomic DNA extraction from the blood cell samples was performed with the Qiagen DNeasy Blood Extraction Kit. The record originates from a study of cytomegalovirus exposure and HLA in healthy donors (dated by TCRdb to about 2017). Regarding the study in general: An earlier analysis of some 620 of the donors reported about 300 Gb of sequence data and 95 million to 140 million unique TCR beta sequences obtained from about 179 million T cells. Roughly 300 gigabases of sequencing data and 75 million to 85 million unique TCR sequences made up an early release that covered about 640 HLA-typed donors. Among the roughly 430 genotyped donors, 81% belonged to the genetic ancestry cluster associated with self-reported Caucasian donors. The study aimed to test whether signatures of past pathogen exposure could be identified by cataloging public T cell receptors. The T cell repertoires of around 670 subjects were profiled by immunosequencing and related to cytomegalovirus serostatus. A separate validation cohort of 100 to 150 different subjects was used in addition to the 666-subject first cohort. To predict cytomegalovirus infection status, the study brought together high-throughput TCR immunosequencing, statistical association of individual TCRs with disease status, and machine learning. A later analysis re-examined previously published TCR beta repertoires from about 700 donors and added high-resolution HLA genotyping to investigate patterns of TCR occurrence. The later analysis used no new phenotypic data to find candidate immune exposures, relying instead on TCR beta sequences and their occurrence across donors. In an earlier analysis of 587 of the donors, high-throughput TCR beta sequencing was used to judge whether each TCR beta V gene segment behaved as functional or pseudogenic. Donor age, sex, ethnicity and CMV serostatus were compiled together with the repertoire data. In a later genetic analysis, genome-wide SNP genotypes for 398 of the 666 donors were used, and that subset was treated as a discovery cohort. All discovery cohort repertoires had been generated using a single sequencing platform. HLA typing included class I and class II loci at four-digit resolution. The number of donors typed differed by locus, with about 629-630 for A, B, C, DRB1 and DQB1, around 520 for DQA1, 600 to 610 for DPA1, and some 440 for DPB1. Several DR-DQ haplotypes were handled as single units for association and clustering because linkage in the cohort was strong. On average, 235,054 unique TCR beta nucleotide sequences were sequenced per donor among more than 350 genotyped donors of the cohort, with about 19% of those sequences being non-productive. Study-wide findings and limitations: A few of the identified cytomegalovirus-associated TCR beta chains were confirmed in vitro to be specific for cytomegalovirus antigens. Immune exposure information for the cohort was limited to CMV serostatus. Only TCR beta chains were sequenced in this cohort, and the absence of alpha or paired-chain data limited detectable features. In an earlier analysis of around 500 of the donors, most TCR beta V segments appeared in productive rearrangements about 87% or about 30% of the time, broadly matching IMGT annotations. Over 15 rarely observed V segments, including chromosome 9 orphons, were excluded from the earlier analysis of about 610 of the donors because counts were too low. Because HLA typing was unavailable for some donors at each locus, only the typed subset was used in association tests. Correlated functional status among segregating V segments might be attributable to linkage disequilibrium, but an unknown experimental factor could not be ruled out. It was suggested by the authors that the approach could potentially be generalized to other disease states and immunological phenotypes. In a later genetic analysis, a missense DCLRE1C variant was associated with V-gene and J-gene trimming of TCR beta chains, and the association was replicated in an independent cohort. Sequencing depth was assumed to be roughly uniform across donors in the presence/absence analyses, though that assumption may not hold. According to a later analysis, TCR association rates differed among HLA loci, with DRB1 alleles showing the most associated TCRs and HLA-C alleles showing the fewest. In the study, 150 to 200 TCR beta chains were listed as associated with cytomegalovirus. A cluster of highly shared sequence variants was judged likely to represent a technical artifact of the sequencing pipeline. A later analysis found that HLA-associated TCR beta chains were more clonally expanded and had lower generation probabilities than equally common non-associated chains. Assigning TCR associations to individual alleles was difficult when HLA alleles, especially DR and DQ, strongly co-occurred. According to a later genetic analysis, donors in an Asian-associated ancestry cluster had fewer N-insertions in productive TCRs than the approximately 670-donor mean. Cytomegalovirus status was reported to be diagnosed by the classifier with high specificity and sensitivity in both the original and validation cohorts. A later analysis associated about 17,000 TCR beta sequences with specific HLA alleles at a false discovery rate of 0.05. Across donors, most TCR sequences were observed very rarely, whereas some public TCRs were present in many individuals. A further reported finding was that TCR beta sequences accurately predicted the HLA-A and HLA-B alleles for most subjects in the first cohort. According to a later analysis, most CMV-associated TCR beta chains appeared to be HLA-restricted, and the HLA associations seemed to be driven largely by CMV exposure. A later analysis reported that several top co-occurrence clusters appeared linked to parvovirus B19, influenza, CMV and Epstein-Barr virus.

The method behind the library was the immunoSEQ multiplex PCR assay. The multiplex PCR relied on a mix of 60 forward primers for TCR Vbeta segments and 13 reverse primers for TCR Jbeta segments. A multiplex PCR assay on genomic DNA amplified the CDR3 region of rearranged TCR beta genes. The amplified TCR beta libraries were sequenced on the Illumina HiSeq System as 87-base-pair reads. The paper's processing steps were these. A later analysis counted some 80 million unique TCR beta chains across the approximately 700 repertoires, and 9.5 million to 11 million of these chains were shared by at least two donors. Raw reads were error-corrected and collapsed into unique sequences with a nearest-neighbor algorithm that merged closely related sequences to remove PCR and sequencing errors. CDR3 sequences were aligned to IMGT reference sequences to assign V, D and J gene segments. Each retained sequence needed at least a six-nucleotide match to both a V gene segment and a J gene segment. Rearrangements were classified as productive when the CDR3 lacked stop codons and remained in frame with V and J, and all other rearrangements were classified as non-productive. Following IMGT convention, CDR3 was defined as the stretch from the second conserved V-encoded cysteine up to the conserved J-encoded phenylalanine. The earlier analysis of some 580 of the donors excluded any sequence lacking an unambiguous match to a single V gene segment. An earlier analysis of over 450 of the donors classified V segments as functional when productive rearrangements were above 56.7% and as segregating when the standard deviation between donors was above 5%. A statistical classification framework was built for diagnosing cytomegalovirus status from the catalog of TCR beta chain sequences. In a later analysis, TCR nucleotide sequences were compared against IMGT/GENE-DB human TR gene sequences so that V and J genes could be assigned. In a later analysis, CDR3 sequences and most-parsimonious VDJ recombination scenarios were assigned using the TCRdist pipeline. In a later analysis, each TCR beta chain was defined by its CDR3 amino acid sequence together with its V-gene family, and reads lacking a unique V-gene family were excluded. As a way to deal with suspected cross-contamination and a sequencing artifact, a later analysis dropped nearly 600 nucleotide sequences that were highly shared and had low generation probability. In a later analysis, a clonal expansion index was calculated for each public chain from normalized within-repertoire ranks of inferred template counts. A later analysis computed generation probabilities with a VDJ recombination model fitted to out-of-frame rearrangements, and checked the results against IGoR. Hypergeometric tests were used in a later analysis to score TCR-TCR, TCR-HLA and TCR-CMV co-occurrence, with a repertoire-size bias correction applied to the TCR pairs. In a later analysis, false discovery rates were estimated by permuting HLA or CMV assignments 20 times. In a later analysis, co-occurring TCRs were grouped using DBSCAN, and TCRdist sequence similarity was added for clustering within HLA-allele-positive subsets. For co-occurrence clustering, repertoires with fewer than 30,000 or more than 120,000 public chains were excluded, along with about five repertoires with anomalous nucleotide sharing. TCRdb provides this immuneACCESS table in a form limited to in-frame rearrangements. Some clones are lacking; in checked studies, under half of them reflect an unresolved V gene, and why the rest are absent is not known. V, J and clone size are those of that table, while D and trimming were read from the DNA. The sample yields roughly 110,000 clones; 82% were counted once. The ten largest clones add up to about 1.6% of the sample.

The source is a man in his fifties or sixties in good health and CMV-seronegative. The specimen sequenced was PBMCs.

The CDR3 reads as follows: CASSLRGGWVEETQYF. The DNA reads as follows: TGTGCCAGCAGCTTACGGGGAGGGTGGGTAGAGGAGACCCAGTACTTC. This sequence uses TRBV11-2 and TRBJ2-5, with 7 central nucleotides matching TRBD2. There are 16 amino acids in the CDR3, from cysteine to phenylalanine inclusive. Of the read, only the CDR3 DNA is kept; its 48 bases are in frame from base 1. Based on the germline V gene, the CDR1 and CDR2 sequences are SGHAT and FQNNGV. Ends trimmed: V by 2 bases, J by 5 bases; bases unmatched to a gene: 11.